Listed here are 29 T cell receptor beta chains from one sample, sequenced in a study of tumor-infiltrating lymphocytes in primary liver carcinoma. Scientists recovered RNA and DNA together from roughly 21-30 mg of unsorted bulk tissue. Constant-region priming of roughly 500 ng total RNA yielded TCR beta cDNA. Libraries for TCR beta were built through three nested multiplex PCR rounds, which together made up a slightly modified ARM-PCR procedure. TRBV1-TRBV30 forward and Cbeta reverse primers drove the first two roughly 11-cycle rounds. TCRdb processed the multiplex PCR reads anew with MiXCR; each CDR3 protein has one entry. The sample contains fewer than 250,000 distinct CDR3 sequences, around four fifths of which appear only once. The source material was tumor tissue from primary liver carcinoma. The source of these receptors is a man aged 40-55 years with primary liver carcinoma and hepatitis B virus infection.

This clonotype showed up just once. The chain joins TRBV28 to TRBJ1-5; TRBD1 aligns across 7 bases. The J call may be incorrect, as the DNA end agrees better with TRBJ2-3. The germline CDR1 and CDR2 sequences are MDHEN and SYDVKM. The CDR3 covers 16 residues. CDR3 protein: CASSPIRQGRNQPQYF. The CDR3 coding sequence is TGTGCCAGCAGTCCCATAAGACAGGGCCGCAATCAGCCCCAGTATTTT.

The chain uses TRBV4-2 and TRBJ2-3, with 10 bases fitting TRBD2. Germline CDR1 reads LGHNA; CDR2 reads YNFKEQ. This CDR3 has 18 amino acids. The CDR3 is CSSSQVEGGSGGTDTQYF. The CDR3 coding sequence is TGTAGCAGCAGCCAAGTTGAGGGTGGTAGCGGGGGGACAGATACGCAGTATTTT.

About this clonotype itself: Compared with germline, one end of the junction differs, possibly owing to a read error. The CDR3 DNA reads as TGTGCCAGCAGCCAAGAGGGACTAGCGGTCCAAGGGGGGCAGATCTTC. Translating gives CASSQEGLAVQGGQIF. The V gene is TRBV4-2, the J gene TRBJ2-1, with 11 bases identical to TRBD2. CDR1 and CDR2 (germline): LGHNA, YNFKEQ. The length of the CDR3 is 16 residues.

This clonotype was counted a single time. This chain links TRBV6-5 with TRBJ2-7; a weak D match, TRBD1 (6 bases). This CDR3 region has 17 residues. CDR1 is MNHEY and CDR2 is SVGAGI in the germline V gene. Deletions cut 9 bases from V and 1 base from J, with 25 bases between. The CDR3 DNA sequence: TGTGCCAGTATCCCTACACTTGGGGGCGATGGGTCCTACGAGCAGTACTTC. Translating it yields CASIPTLGGDGSYEQYF.

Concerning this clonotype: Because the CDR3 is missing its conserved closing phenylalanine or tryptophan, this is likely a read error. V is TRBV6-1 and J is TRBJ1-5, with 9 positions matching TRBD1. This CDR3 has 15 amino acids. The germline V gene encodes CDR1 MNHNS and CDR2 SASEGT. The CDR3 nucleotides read TGTGCCAGCAGTGTGGACAGGGGCTGGAATCAACCCCAGCATTAT. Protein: CASSVDRGWNQPQHY.

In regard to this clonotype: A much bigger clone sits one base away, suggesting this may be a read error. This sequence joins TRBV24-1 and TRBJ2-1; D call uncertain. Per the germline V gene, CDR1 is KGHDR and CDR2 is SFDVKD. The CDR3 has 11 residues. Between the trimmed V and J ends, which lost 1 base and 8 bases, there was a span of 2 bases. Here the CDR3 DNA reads TGTGCCACCAGTGATTTATATGAGCAGTTCTTC. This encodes CATSDLYEQFF.

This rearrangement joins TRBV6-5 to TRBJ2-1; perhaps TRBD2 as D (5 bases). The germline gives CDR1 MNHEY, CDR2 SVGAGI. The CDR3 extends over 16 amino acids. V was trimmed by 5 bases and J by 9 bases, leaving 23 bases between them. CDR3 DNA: TGTGCCAGCAGTCCTATCTTAGCGCGACGCCCTGGTGAGCAGTTCTTC. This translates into CASSPILARRPGEQFF.

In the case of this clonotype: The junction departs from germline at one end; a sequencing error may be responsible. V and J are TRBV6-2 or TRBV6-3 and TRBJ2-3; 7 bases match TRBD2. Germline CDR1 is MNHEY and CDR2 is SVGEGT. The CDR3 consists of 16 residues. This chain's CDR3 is CASSNDPSGITDTQYF. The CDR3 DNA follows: TGTGCCAGCAGTAACGATCCTAGCGGTATCACAGATACGCAATATTTT.

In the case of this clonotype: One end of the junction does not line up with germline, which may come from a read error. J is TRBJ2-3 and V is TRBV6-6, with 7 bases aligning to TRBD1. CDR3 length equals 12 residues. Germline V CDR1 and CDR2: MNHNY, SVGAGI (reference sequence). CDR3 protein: CASNLGQETQHF. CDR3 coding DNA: TGTGCCAGCAATCTAGGACAGGAAACGCAACATTTT.

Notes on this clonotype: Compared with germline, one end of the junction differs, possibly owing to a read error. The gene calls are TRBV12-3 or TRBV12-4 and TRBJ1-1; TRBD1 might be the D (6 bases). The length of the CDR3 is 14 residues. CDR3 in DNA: TGTGTCAGTAGTTCGGCAGACAGGAACACTGAAACTTTCTTT. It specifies CVSSSADRNTETFF.

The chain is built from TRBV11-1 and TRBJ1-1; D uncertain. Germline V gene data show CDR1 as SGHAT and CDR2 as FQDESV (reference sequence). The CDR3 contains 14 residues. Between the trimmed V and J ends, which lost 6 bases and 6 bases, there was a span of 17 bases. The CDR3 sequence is CASSSSRRIAEAFF. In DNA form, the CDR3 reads TGTGCCAGCAGTTCAAGTCGGAGGATAGCTGAAGCTTTCTTT. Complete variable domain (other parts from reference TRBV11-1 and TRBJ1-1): EAEVAQSPRYKITEKSQAVAFWCDPISGHATLYWYRQILGQGPELLVQFQDESVVDDSQLPKDRFSAERLKGVDSTLKIQPAELGDSAMYLCASSSSRRIAEAFFGQGTRLTVV.

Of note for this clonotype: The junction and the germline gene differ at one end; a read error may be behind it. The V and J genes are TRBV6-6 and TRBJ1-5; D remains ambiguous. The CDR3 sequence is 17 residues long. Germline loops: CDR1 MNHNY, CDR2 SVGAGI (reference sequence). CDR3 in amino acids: CANSPHLDDRFNQPEHF. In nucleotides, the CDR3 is TGTGCCAACAGCCCCCACCTGGACGATCGCTTCAATCAGCCCGAGCATTTT.

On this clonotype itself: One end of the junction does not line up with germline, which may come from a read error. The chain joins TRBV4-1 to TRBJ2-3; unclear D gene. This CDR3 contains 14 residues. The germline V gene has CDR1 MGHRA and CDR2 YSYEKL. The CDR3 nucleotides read TGCGCCAACAGCCAGAAAGAAAGCACAGATACGCAGTATTTT. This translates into CANSQKESTDTQYF.

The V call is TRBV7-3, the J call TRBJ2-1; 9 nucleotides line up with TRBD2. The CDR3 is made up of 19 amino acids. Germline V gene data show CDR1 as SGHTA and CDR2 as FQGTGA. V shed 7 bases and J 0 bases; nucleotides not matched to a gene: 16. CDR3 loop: CASNPDPGLASSSYNEQFF. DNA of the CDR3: TGTGCCAGCAACCCTGATCCAGGACTAGCGTCCAGCTCCTACAATGAGCAGTTCTTC. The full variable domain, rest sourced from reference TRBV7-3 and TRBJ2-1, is GAGVSQTPSNKVTEKGKYVELRCDPISGHTALYWYRQSLGQGPEFLIYFQGTGAADDSGLPNDRFFAVRPEGSVSTLKIQRTERGDSAVYLCASNPDPGLASSSYNEQFFGPGTRLTVL.

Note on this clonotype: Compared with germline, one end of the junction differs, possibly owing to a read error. The CDR3 region has the DNA TGTGCCAGCAGTGAAGCGGGGAGGGCTAGCGGCTCCTGCGAGCAGCACTTC. Its translation is CASSEAGRASGSCEQHF. V and J are TRBV6-1 and TRBJ2-7, with 7 nucleotides matching TRBD2. In germline, CDR1 is MNHNS, CDR2 SASEGT. The CDR3 has 17 residues.

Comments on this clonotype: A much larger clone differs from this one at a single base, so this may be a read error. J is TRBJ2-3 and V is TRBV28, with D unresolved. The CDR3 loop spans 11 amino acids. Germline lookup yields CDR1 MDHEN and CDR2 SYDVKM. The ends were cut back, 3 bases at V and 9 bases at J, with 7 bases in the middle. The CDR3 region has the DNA TGTGCCAGCAGTTTGCCAGGAACGCAGTATTTT. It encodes CASSLPGTQYF.

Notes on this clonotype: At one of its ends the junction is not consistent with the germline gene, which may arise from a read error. The CDR3 DNA is TGCAGCGTCGACGGGGGTCCCAGGGAGGCTATCTTT. Protein: CSVDGGPREAIF. The genes are TRBV29-1 and TRBJ1-1; TRBD1 is a possible D gene (5 bases). CDR1 and CDR2 (germline): SQVTM, ANQGSEA. The length of the CDR3 is 12 residues.

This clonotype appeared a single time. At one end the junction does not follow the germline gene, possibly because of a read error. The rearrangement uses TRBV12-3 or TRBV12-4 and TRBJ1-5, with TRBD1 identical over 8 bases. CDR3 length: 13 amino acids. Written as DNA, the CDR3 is TGTCCCAGCAGCACGGACAGGGATCAGCCCCAACATTTT. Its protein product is CPSSTDRDQPQHF.

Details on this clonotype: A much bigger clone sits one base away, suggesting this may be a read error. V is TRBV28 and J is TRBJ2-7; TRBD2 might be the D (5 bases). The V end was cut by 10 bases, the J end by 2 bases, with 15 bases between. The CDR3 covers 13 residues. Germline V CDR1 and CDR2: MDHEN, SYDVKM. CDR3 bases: TGTGCCACTGGGATAGGACTGACCTACGAGCAGTACTTC. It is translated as CATGIGLTYEQYF.

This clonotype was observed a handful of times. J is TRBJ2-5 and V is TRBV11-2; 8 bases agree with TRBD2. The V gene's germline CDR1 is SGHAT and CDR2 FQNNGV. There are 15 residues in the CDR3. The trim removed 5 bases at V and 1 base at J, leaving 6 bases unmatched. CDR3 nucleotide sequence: TGTGCCAGCAGCCTGGGACTAGGAGGCCAAGAGACCCAGTACTTC. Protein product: CASSLGLGGQETQYF.

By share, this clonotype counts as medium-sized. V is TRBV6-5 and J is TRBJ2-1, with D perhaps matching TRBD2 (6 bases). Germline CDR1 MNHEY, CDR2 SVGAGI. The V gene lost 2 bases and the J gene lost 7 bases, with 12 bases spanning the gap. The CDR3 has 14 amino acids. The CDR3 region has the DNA TGTGCCAGCAGTTACCAGACTAGTTTTAATGAGCAGTTCTTC. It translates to CASSYQTSFNEQFF.

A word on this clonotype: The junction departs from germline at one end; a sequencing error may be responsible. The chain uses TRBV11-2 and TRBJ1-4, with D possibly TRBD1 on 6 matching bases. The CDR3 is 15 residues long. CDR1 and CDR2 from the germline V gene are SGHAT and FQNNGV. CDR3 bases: TGTGTCAGCAGCTTAGACGCGACAGGAGTTGAAAAACTGTTTTTT. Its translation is CVSSLDATGVEKLFF.

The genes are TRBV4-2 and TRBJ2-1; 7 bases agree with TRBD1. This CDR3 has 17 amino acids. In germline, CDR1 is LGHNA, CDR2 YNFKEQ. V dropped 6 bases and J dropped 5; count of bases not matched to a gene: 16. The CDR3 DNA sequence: TGTGCCAGCAGACAGGATCAGGGCCCGGGACAGCACAATGAGCAGTTCTTC. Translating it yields CASRQDQGPGQHNEQFF.

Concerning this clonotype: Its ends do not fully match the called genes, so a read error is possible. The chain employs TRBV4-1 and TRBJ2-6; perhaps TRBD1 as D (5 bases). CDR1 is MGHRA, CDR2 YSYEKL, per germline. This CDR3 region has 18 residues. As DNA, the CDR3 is TGCGCCAGCAGCCAGGCCCGCACAGGCCGCCCTGGGGCCAAGGTCCTGACTTTC. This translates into CASSQARTGRPGAKVLTF.

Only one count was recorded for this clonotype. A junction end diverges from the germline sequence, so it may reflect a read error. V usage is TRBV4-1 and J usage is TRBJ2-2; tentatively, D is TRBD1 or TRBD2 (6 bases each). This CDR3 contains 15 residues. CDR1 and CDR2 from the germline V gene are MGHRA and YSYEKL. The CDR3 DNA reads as TGCCCCAGCAGCCAAGACCCGGGGGCTCCCAGGGAGCTGTTTTTT. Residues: CPSSQDPGAPRELFF.

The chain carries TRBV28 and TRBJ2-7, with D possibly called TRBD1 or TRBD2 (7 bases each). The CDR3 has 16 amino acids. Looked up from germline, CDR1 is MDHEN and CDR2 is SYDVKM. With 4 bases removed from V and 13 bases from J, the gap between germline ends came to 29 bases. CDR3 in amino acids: CASSSGQVQRDSGQYF. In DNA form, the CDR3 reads TGTGCCAGCAGTTCCGGACAGGTCCAGCGGGATAGCGGGCAATACTTC.

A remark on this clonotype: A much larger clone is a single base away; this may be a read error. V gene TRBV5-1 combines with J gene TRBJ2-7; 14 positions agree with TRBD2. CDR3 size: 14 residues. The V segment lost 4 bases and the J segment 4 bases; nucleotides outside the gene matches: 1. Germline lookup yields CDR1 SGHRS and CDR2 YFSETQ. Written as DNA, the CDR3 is TGCGCCAGCAGCCGGACTAGCGGGAGGTACGAGCAGTACTTC. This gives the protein CASSRTSGRYEQYF.

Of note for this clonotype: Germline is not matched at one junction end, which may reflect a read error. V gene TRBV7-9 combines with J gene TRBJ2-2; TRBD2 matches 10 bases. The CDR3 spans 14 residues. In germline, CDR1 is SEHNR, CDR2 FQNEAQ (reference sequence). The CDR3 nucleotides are TGTGCCAGCGGGCTAGCGGGAGTCACCGGGGAGCTGCTTTTT. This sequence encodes CASGLAGVTGELLF.

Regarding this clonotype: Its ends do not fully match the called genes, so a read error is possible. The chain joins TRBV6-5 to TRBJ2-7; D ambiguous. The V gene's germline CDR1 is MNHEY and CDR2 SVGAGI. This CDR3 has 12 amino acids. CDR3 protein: CATQNGRSEQYF. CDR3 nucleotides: TGCGCCACCCAGAACGGACGGAGCGAGCAGTACTTC.